This TCR beta chain was sequenced for a study of T cells in localized non-small cell lung cancer. V was shortened by 4 bases and J by 0 bases, with 13 bases between the two germline ends. This CDR3 has 17 amino acids. Germline V lookup: CDR1 SGHTA, CDR2 FQGNSA. This clone was detected a few times. Method: immunoSEQ multiplex PCR; TCRdb's copy keeps in-frame clones and lacks some. The sample shows some 30,000 clones, about nine tenths of them seen only once. The TCR was taken from a man aged 40 to 70 with stage III lung adenocarcinoma. V is TRBV7-2 and J is TRBJ2-6; D tentatively fits TRBD1 or TRBD2 (5 bases each). Sequenced here: peripheral blood mononuclear cells, sampled before any cancer treatment. CDR3 residues: CASSSGTAVSGANVLTF. CDR3 sequence (DNA): TGTGCCAGCAGCTCCGGGACGGCCGTCTCTGGGGCCAACGTCCTGACTTTC.